A selection of T cell receptor beta chains follows, all from one sample in a study of blood T cell repertoires in COVID-19. Assay used: immunoSEQ multiplex PCR; TCRdb lists only in-frame clones, some missing. The sample includes 95,000 to 150,000 clones, approximately 80% of them seen just once. Sequences were obtained from peripheral blood. These receptors came from a man aged 35-49 years with active or convalescent COVID-19. Each CDR3 is given with its conserved first and last residue. The order of the fields is V gene, CDR3 length, clone size, D gene, J gene, CDR3 DNA, CDR3 protein. D genes are given only for firm matches. Only part of the rows carry a size: once, few, many, or a class if the clone is expanded.

TRBV24-1	13	NA	NA	TRBJ1-2	TGTGCCACCAGTGATTACAGGTCTGATGGCTACACCTTC	CATSDYRSDGYTF
TRBV18	14	NA	NA	TRBJ2-7	TGTGCCAGCTCACCCCACCTAGATCAGTACGAGCAGTACTTC	CASSPHLDQYEQYF
TRBV5-1	14	NA	NA	TRBJ1-6	TGCGCCAGCAGCTTGGAGGGGCTTAATTCACCCCTCCACTTT	CASSLEGLNSPLHF
TRBV4-2	13	NA	NA	TRBJ2-5	TGTGCCAGCAGCCAAGTCGTTGGCGAGACCCAGTACTTC	CASSQVVGETQYF
TRBV25-1	16	NA	TRBD1	TRBJ1-2	TGTGCCAGCAGTGAGTTCCTAGGACAGGGAGGCTATGGCTACACCTTC	CASSEFLGQGGYGYTF
TRBV30	12	NA	TRBD1	TRBJ1-2	TGTGCCTGGAGCCAGGGGGTTGGAGGCTACACCTTC	CAWSQGVGGYTF
TRBV6-2/TRBV6-3	14	NA	NA	TRBJ1-5	TGTGCCAGCAGCCTGACAGTTAGCAATCAGCCCCAGCATTTT	CASSLTVSNQPQHF
TRBV5-1	13	once	NA	TRBJ1-1	TGCGCCAGCAGCTTCGGGGAATTGCAGAAAGCTTTCTTT	CASSFGELQKAFF
TRBV5-1	13	NA	NA	TRBJ1-1	TGCGCCAGCAGCTTGTGGCGGGGCACTGAAGCTTTCTTT	CASSLWRGTEAFF
TRBV6-5	12	NA	NA	TRBJ1-1	TGTGCCAGCTTCAGGGGGAACACTGAAGCTTTCTTT	CASFRGNTEAFF
TRBV6-1	16	NA	TRBD2	TRBJ2-7	TGTGCCAGCAGTGGCCGTAGCGGGGGGAGCTCCTACGAGCAGTACTTC	CASSGRSGGSSYEQYF
TRBV30	12	NA	NA	TRBJ2-2	TGTGCCTGGAGTTCCCGGACCGGGGAGCTGTTTTTT	CAWSSRTGELFF
TRBV3-1/TRBV3-2	12	NA	TRBD2	TRBJ2-7	TGTGCCAGCAGCCAAGCGGGGGGCGAGCAGTACTTC	CASSQAGGEQYF
TRBV24-1	14	medium-sized	NA	TRBJ2-3	TGTGCCACCAGTGATTTTACGGGCACAGATACGCAGTATTTT	CATSDFTGTDTQYF
TRBV14	15	NA	TRBD1	TRBJ1-2	TGTGCCAGCAGCCACCAACGACAGGGAGAGGATGGCTACACCTTC	CASSHQRQGEDGYTF
TRBV5-1	15	NA	TRBD2	TRBJ2-7	TGCGCCAGCAGCTTAATCAGCGGGAGAGGCTACGAGCAGTACTTC	CASSLISGRGYEQYF
TRBV3-1/TRBV3-2	14	NA	TRBD1	TRBJ1-5	TGTGCCAGCAGCCAAGGACAGGGGGGTCAGCCCCAGCATTTT	CASSQGQGGQPQHF
TRBV19	16	once	NA	TRBJ1-2	TGTGCCAGTAGTATAGATCTCGCAGCGCGGCGGGAGGGCTACACCTTC	CASSIDLAARREGYTF
TRBV5-1	16	NA	TRBD1	TRBJ2-7	TGCGCCAGCAAGATCTCGGGACAGGGAAGTGTCAACGAGCAGTACTTC	CASKISGQGSVNEQYF
TRBV24-1	15	once	NA	TRBJ2-5	TGTGCCACCAGTGGATCCGGGCAGGGGCAAGAGACCCAGTACTTC	CATSGSGQGQETQYF
TRBV6-5	15	NA	TRBD1	TRBJ1-2	TGTGCCAGCAGCGTCGGGACAGACCGTACCTATGGCTACACCTTC	CASSVGTDRTYGYTF
TRBV10-2	14	NA	TRBD1	TRBJ2-2	TGCGCCAGCAGTAGGACAGGAACAACCGGGGAGCTGTTTTTT	CASSRTGTTGELFF
TRBV29-1	12	NA	NA	TRBJ1-2	TGCAGCGACTACCGCACAAGTTATGGCTACACCTTC	CSDYRTSYGYTF
TRBV12-5	15	once	TRBD2	TRBJ2-3	TGTGCTAGTGGACAGCTAGCGGGGAGCACAGATACGCAGTATTTT	CASGQLAGSTDTQYF
TRBV6-5	14	NA	NA	TRBJ2-2	TGTGCCAGCAGTTATCGGGGTGGGGCCGGGGAGCTGTTTTTT	CASSYRGGAGELFF
TRBV30	14	NA	TRBD1	TRBJ1-6	TGTGCCTGGAGTGTTGAGGGGGCACGGTCACCCCTCCACTTT	CAWSVEGARSPLHF
TRBV25-1	15	NA	TRBD2	TRBJ2-7	TGTGCCAGCAGTGAATGGGGAGCGGGGGCCTACGAGCAGTACTTC	CASSEWGAGAYEQYF
TRBV5-6	14	NA	NA	TRBJ1-2	TGTGCCAGCAGCTCCAATCGGGCGGGCTATGGCTACACCTTC	CASSSNRAGYGYTF
TRBV2	14	NA	TRBD1	TRBJ1-4	TGTGCCAGCAATAAGGACAGGGATAGGCAAAAACTGTTTTTT	CASNKDRDRQKLFF
TRBV30	11	NA	NA	TRBJ1-1	TGTGCCTCCACCCGGGGGGCTGAAGCTTTCTTT	CASTRGAEAFF
TRBV5-1	15	NA	TRBD1	TRBJ1-2	TGCGCCAGCAGCCCGTCGGGACAGGGGGCGTTTGGCTACACCTTC	CASSPSGQGAFGYTF
TRBV18	14	NA	NA	TRBJ1-1	TGTGCCAGCTCACTCGGGGGGACGGGATCTGAAGCTTTCTTT	CASSLGGTGSEAFF
TRBV18	14	few	TRBD1	TRBJ2-7	TGTGCCAGCTCACCCCGGGACAGGGCAGGCGAGCAGTACTTC	CASSPRDRAGEQYF
TRBV13	19	NA	NA	TRBJ2-1	TGTGCCAGCAGCTCCCCCCGTGTTCAGGGAAAAGAAATGTACAATGAGCAGTTCTTC	CASSSPRVQGKEMYNEQFF
TRBV27	15	NA	TRBD1	TRBJ2-1	TGTGCCAGCCAGTACACAGGGGAAATCTACAATGAGCAGTTCTTC	CASQYTGEIYNEQFF
TRBV11-1	14	few	NA	TRBJ2-7	TGTGCCAGCAGCCGCGGACACTTAACCTACGAGCAGTACTTC	CASSRGHLTYEQYF
TRBV25-1	16	once	NA	TRBJ1-1	TGTGCCAGCAGTGAATTGATGGGCCGGGGGAACACTGAAGCTTTCTTT	CASSELMGRGNTEAFF
TRBV30	14	NA	NA	TRBJ2-1	TGTGCCTGGAGCGGGAGCGCCTCCTACAATGAGCAGTTCTTC	CAWSGSASYNEQFF
TRBV5-1	18	large	TRBD2	TRBJ2-3	TGCGCCAGCAGCCCGGGCGGTGGGCTAGCGGGACCTACAGATACGCAGTATTTT	CASSPGGGLAGPTDTQYF
TRBV4-1	14	few	NA	TRBJ2-2	TGCGCCAGTAGGTTTAGGGAGGACACCGGGGAGCTGTTTTTT	CASRFREDTGELFF
TRBV4-3	14	NA	NA	TRBJ2-2	TGCGCCAGCAGCCGTAAAACAGGGTCCGGGGAGCTGTTTTTT	CASSRKTGSGELFF